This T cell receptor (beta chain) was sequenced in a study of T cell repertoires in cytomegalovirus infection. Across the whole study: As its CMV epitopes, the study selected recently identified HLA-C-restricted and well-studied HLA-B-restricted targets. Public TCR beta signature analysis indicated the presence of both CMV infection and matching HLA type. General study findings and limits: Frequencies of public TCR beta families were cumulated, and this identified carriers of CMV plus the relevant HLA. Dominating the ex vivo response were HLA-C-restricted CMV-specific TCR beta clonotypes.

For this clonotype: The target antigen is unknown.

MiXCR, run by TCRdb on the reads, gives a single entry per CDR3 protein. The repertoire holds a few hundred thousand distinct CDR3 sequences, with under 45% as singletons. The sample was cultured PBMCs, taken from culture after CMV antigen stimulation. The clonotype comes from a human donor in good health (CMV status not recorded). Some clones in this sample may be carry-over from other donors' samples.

The CDR3 reads CASSSSAPGFYNEQFF. CDR3 in DNA: TGTGCCAGCAGTTCGTCGGCGCCAGGGTTCTACAATGAGCAGTTCTTC. V gene TRBV27 combines with J gene TRBJ2-1, with D possibly being TRBD1 (5 bases). Germline V gene data show CDR1 as MNHEY and CDR2 as SMNVEV (reference sequence). Trimming took off 4 bases at V and 3 bases at J, with 16 bases between the two ends. This CDR3 is 16 amino acids long.